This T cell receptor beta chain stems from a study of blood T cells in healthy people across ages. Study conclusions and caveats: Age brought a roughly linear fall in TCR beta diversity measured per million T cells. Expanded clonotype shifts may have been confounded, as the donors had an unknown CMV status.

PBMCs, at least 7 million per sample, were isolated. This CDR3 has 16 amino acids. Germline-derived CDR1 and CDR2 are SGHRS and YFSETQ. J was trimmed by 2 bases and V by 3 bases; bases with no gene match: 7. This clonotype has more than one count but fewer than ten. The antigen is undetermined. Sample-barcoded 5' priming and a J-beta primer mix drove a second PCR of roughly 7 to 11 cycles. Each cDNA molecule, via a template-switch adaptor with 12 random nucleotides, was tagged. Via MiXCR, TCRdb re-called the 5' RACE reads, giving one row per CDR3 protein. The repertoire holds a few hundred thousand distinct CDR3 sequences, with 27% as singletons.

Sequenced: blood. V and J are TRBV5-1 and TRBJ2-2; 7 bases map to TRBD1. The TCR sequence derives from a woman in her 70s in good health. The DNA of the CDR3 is TGCGCCAGCAGCTGGGGACAGATCGGTAACACCGGGGAGCTGTTTTTT. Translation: CASSWGQIGNTGELFF.